The subject of this entry is one T cell receptor beta chain. Its antigen is unknown. The data are from a study of early T cells in non-severe SARS-CoV-2 infection. Study in general: Chains were not paired, and sequencing was done on bulk RNA from unsorted whole blood.

Tagging with unique molecular identifiers was applied to individual cDNA molecules. TCRdb called the 5' RACE reads again in MiXCR, with one record for every CDR3 protein. The table includes some 110,000 distinct CDR3 sequences, about 15% detected once. The germline gives CDR1 SNHLY, CDR2 FYNNEI. The CDR3 consists of 13 residues. V was cut by 4 bases and J by 3 bases, with 7 bases left in between. Study-level findings and limits: Matches to VDJdb favored anti-spike CD8 responses and missed private and CD4 specificities.

The sequencing sample was made of whole blood. The sequence was obtained from an adult who was a healthcare worker with PCR-confirmed SARS-CoV-2 infection or an uninfected control (not recorded which). V usage is TRBV2 and J usage is TRBJ1-3; D gene ambiguous. The CDR3 coding sequence is TGTGCCAGCAGTGTCAGCCATGGAAACACCATATATTTT. This gives the protein CASSVSHGNTIYF.